The clone carrying this TCR beta chain was seen a single time. The antigen is unknown. The sample is drawn from a study of cytomegalovirus exposure and HLA in healthy donors. General study results and limits: Most TCR sequences showed up rarely, but some public TCRs showed up in many donors. Earlier analysis found most TCR beta V segments productive about 87% or about 30% of the time.

The PCR contained 60 Vbeta and 13 Jbeta primers. Assay: immunoSEQ multiplex PCR; the TCRdb copy retains only in-frame clones and omits some. The sample has around 150,000 clones, approximately 72% seen once. Looked up from germline, CDR1 is SGDLS and CDR2 is YYNGEE. The germline V and J ends were trimmed by 1 base and 0 bases, with 7 bases remaining between them. This CDR3 is 14 amino acids long. Healthy individuals who donated bone marrow served as the donors. Sequenced: PBMCs. This TCR derives from a female donor in good health and CMV-seronegative. The rearrangement joins TRBV9 to TRBJ1-1; D is ambiguous. The CDR3 loop reads CASSVSSMNTEAFF. CDR3 bases: TGTGCCAGCAGCGTAAGCTCCATGAACACTGAAGCTTTCTTT.